One TCR beta chain is described in this entry. Germline-derived CDR1 and CDR2 are SEHNR and FQNEAQ (reference sequence). V dropped 1 base and J dropped 9 bases, with 7 bases sitting between them. This CDR3 contains 12 residues. The data belong to a study of blood T cell repertoires in COVID-19. Across the whole study: Sites across the United States, Italy and Spain contributed samples from acute and convalescent COVID-19.

The table came from immunoSEQ multiplex PCR; TCRdb's copy has only in-frame clones and leaves some out. The sample contains about 240,000 clones, approximately 83% of which appear only once. The clonotype comes from a woman between 40 and 55 years old with acute COVID-19. The rearrangement uses TRBV7-9 and TRBJ1-5, with D uncertain. Source material: PBMCs or T cells enriched from blood (not recorded which). DNA for the CDR3: TGTGCCAGCAGCTTAGATGGAGGGCCCCAGCATTTT. The encoded protein is CASSLDGGPQHF.